This passage covers 3 T cell receptor beta chains from one sample sequenced in a study of T cell responses to AZD1222 COVID-19 vaccine. Using immunoSEQ multiplex PCR, the repertoire was profiled, and TCRdb retains in-frame clones only, with some absent. Seen here are over 120,000 clones, 92% observed once, and the top ten hold about 3.7%. This specimen consisted of peripheral blood, obtained 28 days after the second AZD1222 dose. The receptors were gathered from an adult who received the AZD1222 COVID-19 vaccine.

This clone has a single count. The rearrangement links TRBV19 to TRBJ2-1; no definite D call. This CDR3 spans 13 amino acids. Germline V gene sequence: CDR1 LNHDA, CDR2 SQIVND (reference sequence). Trimming removed 9 bases at V and 5 bases at J, with 14 bases between. The CDR3 protein is CASRRVADNEQFF. The CDR3 DNA reads TGTGCCAGCCGAAGGGTGGCGGACAATGAGCAGTTCTTC.

This rearrangement joins TRBV2 to TRBJ1-1; maybe TRBD1 (6 bases). The CDR3 has 14 amino acids. Trimming removed 7 bases from V and 4 bases from J, with 16 bases in between. Germline loops: CDR1 SNHLY, CDR2 FYNNEI. DNA for the CDR3: TGTGCCAGCACTACCGAGGGGGGATTCACTGAAGCTTTCTTT. Protein product: CASTTEGGFTEAFF. Together with reference TRBV2 and TRBJ1-1, the CDR3 gives the full variable domain: EPEVTQTPSHQVTQMGQEVILRCVPISNHLYFYWYRQILGQKVEFLVSFYNNEISEKSEIFDDQFSVERPDGSNFTLKIRSTKLEDSAMYFCASTTEGGFTEAFFGQGTRLTVV.

This clone was observed a single time. The V and J genes are TRBV5-4 and TRBJ2-4, with D unresolved. CDR1 SGHNT and CDR2 YYREEE come from the germline V gene (reference sequence). V was cut by 4 bases and J by 7 bases, with 9 bases left in between. The CDR3 runs 12 residues. The CDR3 DNA is TGTGCCAGCAGCGCCGGATTGAACATTCAGTACTTC. Translation: CASSAGLNIQYF.